Below are 6 T cell receptor beta chains sequenced from a single sample in a study of OX40 agonist ivuxolimab in advanced cancers. Method: immunoSEQ multiplex PCR; TCRdb's copy keeps in-frame clones and lacks some. The table shows more than 95,000 clones, with roughly 90% occurring only once. Here the sequenced sample was CD4+ or CD8+ T cells sorted from blood, taken in a trial of the OX40 agonist ivuxolimab. The receptors come from an adult with an advanced solid tumor such as melanoma, head and neck, liver or kidney cancer.

This clone was detected once. This chain connects TRBV6-6 to TRBJ1-1; no clear D gene. V lost 6 bases, J lost 8 bases, and 10 bases lay in between. CDR3 size: 11 residues. Germline CDR1 MNHNY, CDR2 SVGAGI (reference sequence). CDR3 sequence (DNA): TGTGCCAGCAGCCGCGACGGAGAAGCTTTCTTT. The encoded protein is CASSRDGEAFF.

V gene TRBV27 combines with J gene TRBJ2-7, with 8 bases matching TRBD1. This CDR3 is built from 14 residues. The J segment lost 6 bases and the V segment lost 5 bases, leaving 9 bases of the junction unmatched. Germline V lookup: CDR1 MNHEY, CDR2 SMNVEV (reference sequence). CDR3 residues: CASSPSRTGFEQYF. CDR3 DNA: TGTGCCAGCAGTCCCAGCCGGACAGGGTTCGAGCAGTACTTC.

The chain recombines TRBV19 with TRBJ2-1; 7 nucleotides line up with TRBD1. This CDR3 has 13 residues. The V gene end was trimmed by 2 bases and the J gene end by 6 bases; junction bases not matched to a gene: 1. The germline V gene has CDR1 LNHDA and CDR2 SQIVND (reference sequence). CDR3 coding DNA: TGTGCCAGTAGTATAAGGGGGCCCAATGAGCAGTTCTTC. The encoded protein is CASSIRGPNEQFF.

This clone has just a few counts. The rearrangement links TRBV29-1 to TRBJ1-1, with 7 bases matching TRBD1. Germline V gene sequence: CDR1 SQVTM, CDR2 ANQGSEA. The CDR3 totals 12 residues. Trimming cost V 5 bases and J 1 base; bases outside gene matches: 1. For the CDR3, the DNA is TGCAGCGTTACAGGGGCGAACACTGAAGCTTTCTTT. It specifies CSVTGANTEAFF.

The CDR3 nucleotides read TGCGCCAGCAGCCAAGGACAGGGCCCTAGCCAGCCCCAGCATTTT. Its protein product is CASSQGQGPSQPQHF. The chain recombines TRBV4-3 with TRBJ1-5, with 7 nucleotides matching TRBD1. CDR3 length: 15 residues. V shed 1 base and J 7 bases; nucleotides not matched to a gene: 7. Germline CDR1 LGHNA, CDR2 YSLEER.

This chain joins TRBV19 and TRBJ2-1, with 7 bases identical to TRBD2. This CDR3 is 16 amino acids long. Germline V gene sequence: CDR1 LNHDA, CDR2 SQIVND (reference sequence). The junction had 9 bases not matched to a gene; V was cut back by 5 bases and J by 2 bases. CDR3 coding DNA: TGTGCCAGTAGTTTGAGGCGGGAGAGGACCTACAATGAGCAGTTCTTC. Encoded protein: CASSLRRERTYNEQFF.